This is a list of T cell receptor beta chains from one sample in a study of T-cell reconstitution after alpha-beta-depleted transplantation in children. TCRdb fed the PCR reads into MiXCR, producing one record per CDR3 protein. The sample records over 45,000 distinct CDR3 sequences, around 40% being singletons. Material: PBMCs, mostly from graft donor cells, obtained 360 days after TCRalphabeta/CD19-depleted stem cell transplant. These receptors originate from a male patient between 5 and 17 years old who had a stem cell transplant for acute lymphoblastic leukemia, so the T cells may come from the graft donor. CDR3s include the opening cysteine and the closing phenylalanine or tryptophan. D genes are given only for firm matches. Size is stated for part of the rows, as once, few or many counts, or as a class when the clone is expanded.

D gene | clone size | J gene | V gene | CDR3 DNA | CDR3 protein
TRBD2 | few | TRBJ2-1 | TRBV29-1 | TGCAGCGGGGGAGGGATCTCGCTTGGGAATGAGCAGTTCTTC | CSGGGISLGNEQFF
TRBD2 | - | TRBJ2-1 | TRBV3-1 | TGTGCCAGCAGCCCCAGCGGGAGAGCGGGTGAGCAGTTCTTC | CASSPSGRAGEQFF
TRBD2 | - | TRBJ2-3 | TRBV20-1 | TGCAGTGCTCCGGGAGCGGGGGGCCACACAGATACGCAGTATTTT | CSAPGAGGHTDTQYF
- | - | TRBJ2-5 | TRBV7-2 | TGTGCCAGCAGCCCAGGAGGACAAACTCAAGAGACCCAGTACTTC | CASSPGGQTQETQYF
- | - | TRBJ2-1 | TRBV28 | TGTGCCAGCAGTATCACTAGCTCAAACAATGAGCAGTTCTTC | CASSITSSNNEQFF
- | - | TRBJ2-7 | TRBV7-2 | TGTGCCAGCAGCTTAGCGGGGGCTAGCTCCTACGAGCAGTACTTC | CASSLAGASSYEQYF
- | few | TRBJ1-4 | TRBV7-9 | TGTGCCAGCAGCATTGAGGTCAAACTGTTTTTT | CASSIEVKLFF
TRBD2 | few | TRBJ2-5 | TRBV5-1 | TGCGCCAGCAGCTTCCTAGCGGCCCAAGAGACCCAGTACTTC | CASSFLAAQETQYF
- | - | TRBJ2-7 | TRBV15 | TGTGCCACCAGCCACAGGCTTGCCTACGAGCAGTACTTC | CATSHRLAYEQYF
TRBD2 | - | TRBJ2-1 | TRBV20-1 | TGCAGTGCTAGATCTACGGGAGGGTCCTACAATGAGCAGTTCTTC | CSARSTGGSYNEQFF
TRBD1 | - | TRBJ1-2 | TRBV29-1 | TGCAGCGTTGTCATCCGGGACAGGGGTTTTGGCTACACCTTC | CSVVIRDRGFGYTF
- | - | TRBJ1-1 | TRBV5-1 | TGCGCCAGCAGCTTCCCGGGGGACATGAACACTGAAGCTTTCTTT | CASSFPGDMNTEAFF
- | - | TRBJ1-2 | TRBV28 | TGTGCCAGCAGCTTCGGACATGGGGGCTACACCTTC | CASSFGHGGYTF
- | once | TRBJ1-1 | TRBV20-1 | TGCAGTGCTAGGCCTCGGGAGAACACTGAAGCTTTCTTT | CSARPRENTEAFF
TRBD1 | - | TRBJ2-3 | TRBV4-3 | TGCGCCAGCAGCCAGAACCGGGACAGGCGTACAGATACGCAGTATTTT | CASSQNRDRRTDTQYF
- | once | TRBJ2-7 | TRBV29-1 | TGCAGCGTTCGGGACCGCGACCTAACCTACGAGCAGTACTTC | CSVRDRDLTYEQYF
- | few | TRBJ2-5 | TRBV5-1 | TGCGCCAGCAGCTTTAGCCCAGCTGAGGAGACCCAGTACTTC | CASSFSPAEETQYF